These 15 T cell receptor beta chains originate from one sample sequenced in a study of beta chain features in type 1 diabetes. Study-level points and caveats: TCRB CDR3s were moderately but significantly shorter in Type 1 diabetes patients in all four CD4+ subsets.

The sequenced template was cDNA made from the entire isolated RNA. Produced via immunoSEQ multiplex PCR; TCRdb's table is partial and in-frame only. The sample contains 160,000 or so clones, 9% of which appear only once. Their target antigens are unknown. Sequenced: central memory CD4+ T cells from blood. The receptors were gathered from a woman in her twenties or thirties with type 1 diabetes.

This clone came up a few times. V is TRBV11-1 and J is TRBJ1-2, with TRBD1 matching over 7 bases. CDR1 is SGHAT, CDR2 FQDESV, per germline (reference sequence). Germline trimming cut 5 bases from V and 11 bases from J; bases unmatched to any gene: 14. The CDR3 is 14 amino acids. The CDR3 coding sequence is TGTGCCAGCAGCCAAAACGGTGGGCCGGACAGGTACACCTTC. The encoded protein is CASSQNGGPDRYTF.

V usage is TRBV30 and J usage is TRBJ1-1; weak D call: TRBD1 (6 bases). Germline CDR1 reads GTSNPN; CDR2 reads SVGIG (reference sequence). The CDR3 extends over 13 amino acids. V was clipped by 4 bases and J by 1 base, with 10 bases between them. The CDR3 spells CAWTRTANTEAFF. The DNA for the CDR3 is TGTGCCTGGACCAGGACAGCGAACACTGAAGCTTTCTTT.

J is TRBJ2-7 and V is TRBV27; TRBD1 matches at 11 bases. The germline gives CDR1 MNHEY, CDR2 SMNVEV (reference sequence). The CDR3 loop spans 14 amino acids. The junction had 2 bases not matched to a gene; V was cut back by 1 base and J by 6 bases. In DNA form, the CDR3 reads TGTGCCAGCAGTTTATTGGGACAGGGGGGCGAGCAGTACTTC. Translated: CASSLLGQGGEQYF.

The gene calls are TRBV30 and TRBJ2-3; D not certain. The ends were cut back, 2 bases at V and 4 bases at J, with 7 bases in the middle. This CDR3 has 12 amino acids. Germline V CDR1 and CDR2: GTSNPN, SVGIG (reference sequence). CDR3 sequence (DNA): TGTGCCTGGAGTTTCTCCGCAGATACGCAGTATTTT. The encoded protein is CAWSFSADTQYF.

This clone showed up just a few times. The V gene is TRBV14, the J gene TRBJ2-2; the match to TRBD2 covers 10 bases. Germline lookup yields CDR1 SGHDN and CDR2 FVKESK. V lost 4 bases, J lost 4 bases, and 6 bases stayed unmatched. This CDR3 region has 16 residues. The CDR3 nucleotides read TGTGCCAGCAGCCGTCGAGTAGCGGGAGGCACCGGGGAGCTGTTTTTT. It translates to CASSRRVAGGTGELFF.

This clone occurred a few times. The rearrangement links TRBV20-1 to TRBJ1-2; no clear D. This CDR3 comprises 11 residues. The germline V and J ends were trimmed by 3 bases and 3 bases, with 5 bases remaining between them. From germline, CDR1 is DFQATT and CDR2 SNEGSKA (reference sequence). The CDR3 here is CSASADYGYTF. CDR3 nucleotide sequence: TGCAGTGCTAGCGCGGACTATGGCTACACCTTC.

The rearrangement links TRBV7-2 to TRBJ1-2, with 7 bases lining up with TRBD1. With V trimmed by 5 bases and J by 7 bases, 13 bases remained unmatched. The CDR3 length is 15 residues. Germline CDR1 and CDR2: SGHTA and FQGNSA. CDR3 DNA sequence: TGTGCCAGCAGCCGCTTGGGTGACAGGGTGGGTGGCTACACCTTC. Translation gives CASSRLGDRVGGYTF.

This clone was seen a few times. The J gene is TRBJ1-1, the V gene TRBV7-3; tentative D call: TRBD1 (5 bases). Trimming removed 3 bases from V and 1 base from J, with 6 bases in between. CDR3 length equals 13 residues. Germline lookup yields CDR1 SGHTA and CDR2 FQGTGA. The CDR3 DNA reads TGTGCCAGCAGCTTCCAGGGGAACACTGAAGCTTTCTTT. Protein product: CASSFQGNTEAFF.

This clone has a handful of counts. The rearrangement links TRBV6-6 to TRBJ1-1, with D maybe TRBD1 (5 bases). The CDR3 has 15 amino acids. Germline CDR1 reads MNHNY; CDR2 reads SVGAGI (reference sequence). Trimming took off 5 bases at V and 1 base at J, with 14 bases between the two ends. The CDR3 nucleotides read TGTGCCAGCAGTCCCGACAGAGTGGGGAACACTGAAGCTTTCTTT. It translates to CASSPDRVGNTEAFF.

A few counts support this clone. This chain uses TRBV11-2 with TRBJ2-1, with 7 bases lining up with TRBD1. CDR3 length: 18 residues. Germline CDR1 is SGHAT and CDR2 is FQNNGV. V gave up 3 bases and J gave up 4 bases; unmatched junction bases: 15. CDR3 loop: CASSFDPPDRVRYNEQFF. Here the CDR3 DNA reads TGTGCCAGCAGCTTTGATCCCCCCGACAGGGTAAGATACAATGAGCAGTTCTTC.

The V gene is TRBV18, the J gene TRBJ1-1; D gene uncertain. From germline, CDR1 is KGHSH and CDR2 LQKENI. V lost 7 bases and J lost 6, with 21 bases in between. The length of the CDR3 is 15 residues. The CDR3 coding sequence is TGTGCCAGCTGTCTTCCGGGCACCGGGATGGCTGAAGCTTTCTTT. It encodes CASCLPGTGMAEAFF.

The chain couples TRBV7-3 to TRBJ2-1; unclear D gene. Germline CDR1 is SGHTA and CDR2 is FQGTGA. Trimming cost V 5 bases and J 3 bases, with 14 bases left between them. This CDR3 is 15 amino acids long. CDR3: CASSPRVLDYNEQFF. The CDR3 nucleotides are TGTGCCAGCAGCCCCCGGGTTTTAGACTACAATGAGCAGTTCTTC.

This clone was counted only a few times. This rearrangement joins TRBV19 to TRBJ2-5, with 7 bases fitting TRBD1. The CDR3 contains 13 residues. Germline CDR1 LNHDA, CDR2 SQIVND (reference sequence). J lost 3 bases, V lost 6 bases, and 4 bases had no gene match. The CDR3: CASRLTGEETQYF. For the CDR3, the DNA is TGTGCCAGTAGACTAACAGGGGAAGAGACCCAGTACTTC. Based on the CDR3 plus reference TRBV19 and TRBJ2-5, the full variable domain is DGGITQSPKYLFRKEGQNVTLSCEQNLNHDAMYWYRQDPGQGLRLIYYSQIVNDFQKGDIAEGYSVSREKKESFPLTVTSAQKNPTAFYLCASRLTGEETQYFGPGTRLLVL.

This clone was recorded a few times. The chain links TRBV5-1 to TRBJ2-2; D is undetermined. CDR3 length: 14 residues. CDR1 is SGHRS and CDR2 is YFSETQ in the germline V gene. The V gene lost 4 bases and the J gene lost 8 bases, with 15 bases spanning the gap. CDR3 bases: TGCGCCAGCAGCCCCTCCATACTTCCGGGGGAGCTGTTTTTT. Its protein is CASSPSILPGELFF.

The chain has TRBV2 and TRBJ2-7, with 12 bases fitting TRBD2. J lost 4 bases, V lost 2 bases, and 0 bases had no gene match. The CDR3 extends over 14 amino acids. Germline lookup yields CDR1 SNHLY and CDR2 FYNNEI. This CDR3 reads CASSETSGRYEQYF. DNA for the CDR3: TGTGCCAGCAGTGAAACTAGCGGGAGGTACGAGCAGTACTTC.